Listed here are 30 T cell receptor beta chains from one sample, sequenced in a study of T cell repertoires in cytomegalovirus infection. These receptors lack a known antigen. TCRdb reprocessed the reads via MiXCR and lists one record per CDR3 protein. The sample has some 99,000 distinct CDR3 sequences, about 30% seen once; the top ten hold about 81%. Sequencing was performed on CD8+ T cells from cultured PBMCs, taken from culture after CMV antigen stimulation. All receptors derive from a human donor in good health (CMV status not recorded). Some clones in this sample may be carry-over from other donors' samples.

V usage is TRBV12-3 or TRBV12-4 and J usage is TRBJ2-7; D uncertain. V was shortened by 1 base and J by 2 bases, with 3 bases between the two germline ends. This CDR3 comprises 12 residues. The CDR3 sequence: CASSLETYEQYF. CDR3 DNA: TGTGCCAGCAGTTTAGAAACCTACGAGCAGTACTTC.

This clonotype was detected a few times. This chain's CDR3 is CASGTGQSYGYTF. DNA for the CDR3: TGTGCTAGTGGCACGGGACAGTCTTATGGCTACACCTTC. The chain recombines TRBV12-5 with TRBJ1-2; 7 bases match TRBD1. The CDR3 contains 13 residues. Germline V gene sequence: CDR1 LGHNT, CDR2 FRNRAP. After removal of 6 bases from V and 5 bases from J, the junction contained 6 bases not matched to a gene. Full variable domain (outside the CDR3, taken from reference TRBV12-5 and TRBJ1-2): DARVTQTPRHKVTEMGQEVTMRCQPILGHNTVFWYRQTMMQGLELLAYFRNRAPLDDSGMPKDRFSAEMPDATLATLKIQPSEPRDSAVYFCASGTGQSYGYTFGSGTRLTVV.

The V gene is TRBV20-1, the J gene TRBJ1-1; D is ambiguous. Germline loops: CDR1 DFQATT, CDR2 SNEGSKA (reference sequence). The CDR3 totals 11 residues. The V end lost 6 bases, the J end lost 6 bases, and 11 bases lay between the germline ends. CDR3 sequence: CSAPVAAEAFF. The CDR3 DNA reads as TGCAGTGCCCCGGTGGCAGCTGAAGCTTTCTTT.

There are a few counts of this clonotype. The V call is TRBV7-9, the J call TRBJ1-2; D perhaps matches TRBD1 (5 bases). Per germline, CDR1 SEHNR and CDR2 FQNEAQ (reference sequence). The germline V and J ends were trimmed by 6 bases and 4 bases, with 21 bases remaining between them. This CDR3 has 16 residues. In DNA, the CDR3 is TGTGCCAGCAGTTCACCACCGGGACGTTGGGGCTATGGCTACACCTTC. Amino acid sequence: CASSSPPGRWGYGYTF. Together with reference TRBV7-9 and TRBJ1-2, the CDR3 gives the full variable domain: DTGVSQNPRHKITKRGQNVTFRCDPISEHNRLYWYRQTLGQGPEFLTYFQNEAQLEKSRLLSDRFSAERPKGSFSTLEIQRTEQGDSAMYLCASSSPPGRWGYGYTFGSGTRLTVV.

This chain joins TRBV24-1 and TRBJ2-3; D is possibly TRBD1 or TRBD2 (5 bases each). Trimming left V 7 bases short and J 4 bases short, with 14 bases between. CDR1 KGHDR and CDR2 SFDVKD come from the germline V gene. The CDR3 consists of 14 residues. CDR3 sequence: CATRDTSLPDTQYF. The CDR3 DNA sequence: TGTGCCACCAGGGACACTAGTTTACCAGATACGCAGTATTTT.

This clonotype has just a few counts. The rearrangement joins TRBV19 to TRBJ1-2; TRBD1 is a possible D gene (5 bases). V lost 6 bases, J lost 2 bases, and 16 bases lay in between. Germline values: CDR1 LNHDA, CDR2 SQIVND (reference sequence). The CDR3 has 15 residues. The CDR3 bases are TGTGCCAGTAGCCCAGCAGGGAGATCCAACTATGGCTACACCTTC. Amino acids: CASSPAGRSNYGYTF.

DNA of the CDR3: TGTGCCAGCAGCTTAGACGGGACCCAGTACTTC. This codes for CASSLDGTQYF. This chain connects TRBV7-6 to TRBJ2-5; unclear D gene. The V end lost 1 base, the J end lost 7 bases, and 4 bases lay between the germline ends. The CDR3 length is 11 residues. Germline loops: CDR1 SGHVS, CDR2 FNYEAQ. Supplemented by reference TRBV7-6 and TRBJ2-5, the full variable domain reads GAGVSQSPRYKVTKRGQDVALRCDPISGHVSLYWYRQALGQGPEFLTYFNYEAQQDKSGLPNDRFSAERPEGSISTLTIQRTEQRDSAMYRCASSLDGTQYFGPGTRLLVL.

The chain is built from TRBV9 and TRBJ1-2, with D maybe TRBD1 (5 bases). The CDR3 is 12 amino acids. Trimming shortened V by 4 bases and J by 7 bases, and 11 bases separated the two germline ends. Germline CDR1 SGDLS, CDR2 YYNGEE. The CDR3 nucleotides are TGTGCCAGCAGCCCCCGGGACCGTGGCTACACCTTC. Protein product: CASSPRDRGYTF.

This clonotype showed up just a few times. The V gene is TRBV7-2, the J gene TRBJ2-7; TRBD1 might be the D (5 bases). Germline CDR1 and CDR2: SGHTA and FQGNSA. This CDR3 comprises 14 residues. The V gene lost 3 bases and the J gene lost 0 bases, with 9 bases spanning the gap. CDR3 loop: CASSFLTVSYEQYF. As DNA, the CDR3 is TGTGCCAGCAGCTTCCTGACAGTCTCCTACGAGCAGTACTTC.

In nucleotides, the CDR3 is TGTGCTAGTGGCCCGGGCTCGGGGGGTTATACGCAGTATTTT. The encoded protein is CASGPGSGGYTQYF. This rearrangement joins TRBV12-5 to TRBJ2-3; 7 nucleotides align to TRBD2. Germline lookup yields CDR1 LGHNT and CDR2 FRNRAP. The ends lost 6 bases at V and 7 bases at J; junction bases unmatched: 10. The CDR3 has 14 amino acids.

The chain combines TRBV20-1 with TRBJ2-1; 8 nucleotides agree with TRBD1. The CDR3 loop spans 14 amino acids. The V and J ends lost 3 bases and 9 bases, in that order; junction bases with no gene match: 10. Germline V lookup: CDR1 DFQATT, CDR2 SNEGSKA (reference sequence). This CDR3 is CSASYFQGAGEQFF. The CDR3, as DNA: TGCAGTGCTAGTTATTTCCAGGGGGCGGGTGAGCAGTTCTTC.

This clonotype came up a few times. The gene calls are TRBV27 and TRBJ2-6; D remains unclear. CDR1 and CDR2 (germline): MNHEY, SMNVEV (reference sequence). V was trimmed by 2 bases and J by 0 bases, leaving 11 bases between them. The CDR3 runs 17 residues. CDR3: CASSLAAGYSGANVLTF. In DNA, the CDR3 is TGTGCCAGCAGTTTAGCAGCAGGCTACTCTGGGGCCAACGTCCTGACTTTC.

This clonotype was found many times. The chain joins TRBV6-1 to TRBJ1-2; D gene ambiguous. CDR3 length: 16 residues. Germline CDR1 MNHNS, CDR2 SASEGT. Between the trimmed V and J ends, which lost 5 bases and 5 bases, there was a span of 21 bases. CDR3 nucleotides: TGTGCCAGCAGTTTATCCGGCTGGACGGGAGAGTATGGCTACACCTTC. It translates to CASSLSGWTGEYGYTF.

This clonotype was observed a handful of times. This rearrangement joins TRBV10-3 to TRBJ2-3; the D is unclear. Germline V gene data show CDR1 as ENHRY and CDR2 as SYGVKD. V lost 2 bases, J lost 6 bases, and 6 bases lay in between. The CDR3 runs 12 residues. The CDR3 nucleotides are TGTGCCATCAGTGAGCCCACGGATACGCAGTATTTT. Its translation: CAISEPTDTQYF.

This chain joins TRBV28 and TRBJ2-3, with 9 bases that match TRBD2. CDR3 length: 15 amino acids. The V gene end was trimmed by 4 bases and the J gene end by 6 bases; junction bases not matched to a gene: 8. Germline CDR1 and CDR2: MDHEN and SYDVKM. As DNA, the CDR3 is TGTGCCAGCAGTTCCCGGCGGGGGGGGGTGGATACGCAGTATTTT. It is translated as CASSSRRGGVDTQYF.

This clonotype was recorded at least ten times. This chain joins TRBV19 and TRBJ2-1, with 8 bases identical to TRBD2. In germline, CDR1 is LNHDA, CDR2 SQIVND (reference sequence). With V trimmed by 5 bases and J by 0 bases, 9 bases remained unmatched. This CDR3 has 17 residues. The CDR3 nucleotides read TGTGCCAGTAGTCGCGCCGGGGGGGGGAGCTCCTACAATGAGCAGTTCTTC. This gives the protein CASSRAGGGSSYNEQFF.

In its sample, this clonotype was seen many times. The chain carries TRBV4-1 and TRBJ1-2; D not certain. This CDR3 spans 13 amino acids. From germline, CDR1 is MGHRA and CDR2 YSYEKL. The germline V and J ends were trimmed by 0 bases and 2 bases, with 4 bases remaining between them. The DNA for the CDR3 is TGCGCCAGCAGCCAAGAGGAGAACTATGGCTACACCTTC. Translation gives CASSQEENYGYTF.

This clonotype showed up just a few times. The V call is TRBV2, the J call TRBJ1-1; unclear D gene. This CDR3 spans 16 amino acids. The V gene's germline CDR1 is SNHLY and CDR2 FYNNEI. V gave up 3 bases and J gave up 3 bases, with 17 bases separating them. The CDR3 DNA sequence: TGTGCCAGCAGTGACTGGGCAGCCAAAAGGGACACTGAAGCTTTCTTT. As protein: CASSDWAAKRDTEAFF.

This clonotype was detected a few times. The V call is TRBV7-9, the J call TRBJ1-5; 11 positions match TRBD1. Germline loops: CDR1 SEHNR, CDR2 FQNEAQ (reference sequence). The CDR3 spans 15 residues. Unmatched junction bases numbered 2, after V lost 5 bases and J lost 2 bases. CDR3 nucleotide sequence: TGTGCCAGCAGCCCGGGACAGGGGGGCAATCAGCCCCAGCATTTT. This encodes CASSPGQGGNQPQHF.

The chain joins TRBV12-3 or TRBV12-4 to TRBJ1-5; a weak D match, TRBD1 (5 bases). V lost 5 bases, J lost 5 bases, and 10 bases lay in between. This CDR3 comprises 13 residues. The CDR3 DNA sequence: TGTGCCAGCAGTAGAAGGGGAGATCAGCCCCAGCATTTT. Its translation: CASSRRGDQPQHF.

This chain joins TRBV4-3 and TRBJ2-5, with D unresolved. Germline V gene lookup returns CDR1 LGHNA and CDR2 YSLEER. Deletions cut 3 bases from V and 4 bases from J, with 9 bases between. This CDR3 spans 13 amino acids. As DNA, the CDR3 is TGCGCCAGCAGCCATTACTCGGGAGAGACCCAGTACTTC. This sequence encodes CASSHYSGETQYF.

The table lists this clonotype with a count of one. The V call is TRBV27, the J call TRBJ1-6; TRBD1 is a possible D gene (5 bases). The CDR3 sequence is 13 residues long. Trimming cost V 4 bases and J 8 bases, with 9 bases left between them. Germline V CDR1 and CDR2: MNHEY, SMNVEV (reference sequence). The CDR3 sequence is CASSSQGHSPLHF. The CDR3 DNA is TGTGCCAGCAGTTCCCAGGGCCATTCACCCCTCCACTTT.

The chain combines TRBV6-1 with TRBJ1-5; 8 positions match TRBD1. Trimming cost V 11 bases and J 8 bases; bases outside gene matches: 11. CDR1 is MNHNS, CDR2 SASEGT, per germline. This CDR3 comprises 13 residues. The CDR3 here is CASQGQAHEPQHF. CDR3 coding DNA: TGTGCCTCCCAGGGACAGGCCCATGAGCCCCAGCATTTT.

This chain's CDR3 is CASSQTEPLNTGELFF. DNA for the CDR3: TGCGCCAGCAGCCAAACAGAGCCATTGAACACCGGGGAGCTGTTTTTT. V gene TRBV4-1 combines with J gene TRBJ2-2; no clear D gene. CDR1 and CDR2 (germline): MGHRA, YSYEKL. The CDR3 totals 16 residues. The V end lost 2 bases, the J end lost 1 base, and 11 bases lay between the germline ends.

There are many counts of this clonotype. CDR3 in DNA: TGTGCCAGCAGTCCGGGACAGGGGTTCGATGAGCAGTTCTTC. It specifies CASSPGQGFDEQFF. The V and J genes are TRBV27 and TRBJ2-1; 10 nucleotides align to TRBD1. V shed 5 bases, J shed 8 bases, and the junction held 6 bases outside the gene matches. CDR3 length: 14 amino acids. Germline V gene lookup returns CDR1 MNHEY and CDR2 SMNVEV (reference sequence).

The J gene is TRBJ1-2, the V gene TRBV20-1, with D hard to call. Germline assignment: CDR1 DFQATT and CDR2 SNEGSKA (reference sequence). CDR3 size: 17 residues. V dropped 0 bases and J dropped 0 bases, with 17 bases sitting between them. CDR3 DNA sequence: TGCAGTGCTAGAGATGGGGAGGCAGAGCTAGCTAACTATGGCTACACCTTC. It codes for CSARDGEAELANYGYTF.

The J gene is TRBJ2-1, the V gene TRBV6-6, with 10 bases fitting TRBD1. CDR1 MNHNY and CDR2 SVGAGI come from the germline V gene (reference sequence). The CDR3 is made up of 20 amino acids. V dropped 6 bases and J dropped 0; count of bases not matched to a gene: 17. CDR3 residues: CASRPSPGQGTFSSYNEQFF. CDR3 in DNA: TGTGCCAGCAGACCCTCCCCGGGACAGGGGACTTTCAGCTCCTACAATGAGCAGTTCTTC.

This clonotype was counted ten times or more. V is TRBV6-5 and J is TRBJ2-2, with D possibly TRBD2 on 5 matching bases. The CDR3 is 17 amino acids. From germline, CDR1 is MNHEY and CDR2 SVGAGI. V gave up 1 base and J gave up 0 bases, with 12 bases separating them. The CDR3 spells CASSYWAGSANTGELFF. The CDR3 DNA is TGTGCCAGCAGTTACTGGGCGGGTTCAGCGAACACCGGGGAGCTGTTTTTT.

The V call is TRBV7-9, the J call TRBJ2-3; 11 bases are a match to TRBD2. The trim removed 5 bases at V and 7 bases at J, leaving 5 bases unmatched. In germline, CDR1 is SEHNR, CDR2 FQNEAQ (reference sequence). This CDR3 is built from 14 residues. The CDR3 loop reads CASSPWTSGHTQYF. For the CDR3, the DNA is TGTGCCAGCAGCCCGTGGACTAGCGGGCATACGCAGTATTTT.

The gene calls are TRBV9 and TRBJ2-5, with D perhaps TRBD1 (6 bases). Germline CDR1 and CDR2: SGDLS and YYNGEE. V lost 0 bases to trimming and J lost 4 bases, with 13 bases between them. CDR3 size: 15 residues. CDR3 DNA: TGTGCCAGCAGCGTAGAAGGGGGTGACGGAGAGACCCAGTACTTC. Translating it yields CASSVEGGDGETQYF.